This T cell receptor (beta chain) originates from a study of blood T cell repertoires in COVID-19. Across the whole study: Samples taken during acute and convalescent COVID-19 were collected in the United States, Italy and Spain. T cells, B-cell-depleted T cells, or PBMCs provided the cDNA or gDNA that served as material.

This clone was detected a few times. Germline CDR1 and CDR2: LGHDT and YNNKEL (reference sequence). Trimming shortened V by 4 bases and J by 0 bases, and 12 bases separated the two germline ends. The CDR3 is made up of 15 amino acids. TCRdb keeps only in-frame clones here, not all; method: immunoSEQ multiplex PCR. Of roughly 54,000 clones in the sample, 84% were seen once. The chain carries TRBV3-1 (or the pseudogene TRBV3-2) and TRBJ1-2; tentatively, D is TRBD1 (5 bases). Sequenced: peripheral blood. The TCR originated in a man over 45 with acute or convalescent COVID-19. The CDR3 loop reads CASSPRTRANYGYTF. The CDR3, as DNA: TGTGCCAGCAGCCCCAGGACAAGAGCTAACTATGGCTACACCTTC.